Each of the 25 T cell receptor beta chains below was sequenced from the same sample in a study of blood T cells in healthy people across ages. PCR was performed a second time for about 6 to 11 cycles using a sample-barcoded 5' primer and a J-beta primer mix. MiXCR, applied by TCRdb to the 5' RACE reads, yields one record per CDR3 protein. The data show more than 700,000 distinct CDR3 sequences, roughly 50% seen once. The sample consisted of blood. The receptors here all came from a man older than 75 in good health.

This clonotype is a singleton in its sample. The chain employs TRBV5-1 and TRBJ2-1; a weak D match, TRBD2 (6 bases). The CDR3 loop spans 15 amino acids. Germline assignment: CDR1 SGHRS and CDR2 YFSETQ. Trimming cost V 3 bases and J 8 bases, with 18 bases left between them. CDR3 loop: CASSSTGVSYDEQFF. The CDR3 DNA follows: TGCGCCAGCAGCTCCACGGGAGTCTCTTACGATGAGCAGTTCTTC.

This clonotype came up once. V is TRBV14 and J is TRBJ2-2, with D perhaps matching TRBD1 (6 bases). Trimming removed 2 bases at V and 5 bases at J, with 12 bases between. The CDR3 extends over 15 amino acids. The germline gives CDR1 SGHDN, CDR2 FVKESK. The CDR3: CASSQYQGLTGELFF. The DNA for the CDR3 is TGTGCCAGCAGCCAATATCAGGGGTTGACCGGGGAGCTGTTTTTT.

V and J are TRBV7-9 and TRBJ2-7; TRBD1 is a possible D gene (6 bases). The germline CDR1 and CDR2 sequences are SEHNR and FQNEAQ (reference sequence). The length of the CDR3 is 14 residues. V lost 3 bases and J 2 bases, leaving 11 bases between the germline ends. CDR3 coding DNA: TGTGCCAGCAGCTTCCCTCAGGGGCCCTACGAGCAGTACTTC. This encodes CASSFPQGPYEQYF.

This clonotype occurred a few times. The chain is built from TRBV15 and TRBJ2-1, with 12 bases that match TRBD2. Germline values: CDR1 LNHNV, CDR2 YYDKDF (reference sequence). The CDR3 spans 16 residues. V shed 5 bases, J shed 7 bases, and the junction held 9 bases outside the gene matches. CDR3 amino acids: CATSFGLAGGSNEQFF. In DNA form, the CDR3 reads TGTGCCACCAGCTTCGGGCTAGCGGGAGGGTCAAATGAGCAGTTCTTC.

This chain links TRBV3-1 with TRBJ2-6; D gene uncertain. The CDR3 contains 15 residues. Germline-derived CDR1 and CDR2 are LGHDT and YNNKEL (reference sequence). V was shortened by 1 base and J by 1 base, with 5 bases between the two germline ends. The CDR3 DNA reads as TGTGCCAGCAGCCAAGTCGGTTCTGGGGCCAACGTCCTGACTTTC. This codes for CASSQVGSGANVLTF.

This clonotype was seen a few times. This chain joins TRBV6-2 or TRBV6-3 and TRBJ2-1; 8 bases map to TRBD2. The germline CDR1 and CDR2 sequences are MNHEY and SVGEGT. The CDR3 length is 14 residues. Unmatched junction bases numbered 6, after V lost 5 bases and J lost 6 bases. In nucleotides, the CDR3 is TGTGCCAGCAGTCCCACAGGACTAGCCAATGAGCAGTTCTTC. Translating it yields CASSPTGLANEQFF.

This chain links TRBV18 with TRBJ2-7, with D perhaps matching TRBD1 (6 bases). TRBJ2-5 matches the DNA end more closely, so the J call is doubtful. The CDR3 is 14 residues long. Germline loops: CDR1 KGHSH, CDR2 LQKENI. CDR3 sequence reads: CASSRRQGPETQYF. CDR3 nucleotide sequence: TGTGCCAGCTCACGGCGCCAGGGGCCGGAGACCCAGTACTTC.

This clonotype was seen only a few times. This chain joins TRBV20-1 and TRBJ2-7; 13 bases are a match to TRBD2. The V segment lost 5 bases and the J segment 4 bases; nucleotides outside the gene matches: 8. The CDR3 spans 15 residues. Germline CDR1 is DFQATT and CDR2 is SNEGSKA (reference sequence). CDR3 region: CSARRGTSGIYEQYF. CDR3 bases: TGCAGTGCTCGCAGGGGGACTAGCGGGATTTACGAGCAGTACTTC.

The chain has TRBV4-2 and TRBJ2-7; possibly TRBD2 for D (5 bases). CDR3 size: 14 residues. Germline values: CDR1 LGHNA, CDR2 YNFKEQ. The ends were cut back, 0 bases at V and 2 bases at J, with 8 bases in the middle. Written as DNA, the CDR3 is TGTGCCAGCAGCCAAGATCAGCGGACCTACGAGCAGTACTTC. Translated: CASSQDQRTYEQYF.

A note on this clonotype: Sequence at one end of the junction differs from germline and may be a read error. V usage is TRBV5-1 and J usage is TRBJ2-1; 15 bases match TRBD2. The V gene's germline CDR1 is SGHRS and CDR2 YFSETQ. The CDR3 has 20 amino acids. CDR3 nucleotides: TGCGCCAGCAGCTTTCTGGGGACTAGCGGGAGGATCGTCACGTACAATAAGCAGTTCTTC. This encodes CASSFLGTSGRIVTYNKQFF.

This clonotype has only a few counts. This rearrangement joins TRBV4-2 to TRBJ2-1, with D hard to call. The CDR3 spans 13 residues. Germline V lookup: CDR1 LGHNA, CDR2 YNFKEQ. Trimming removed 0 bases from V and 9 bases from J, with 9 bases in between. The CDR3 coding sequence is TGTGCCAGCAGCCAAGATAATGGTGTTGAGCAGTTCTTC. Protein: CASSQDNGVEQFF.

V gene TRBV20-1 combines with J gene TRBJ2-5; 9 bases align to TRBD1. CDR3 size: 16 residues. J was trimmed by 5 bases and V by 7 bases; bases with no gene match: 17. Germline-derived CDR1 and CDR2 are DFQATT and SNEGSKA (reference sequence). The CDR3 sequence is CSGDRAGISGWETQYF. CDR3 coding DNA: TGCAGTGGGGACAGGGCTGGAATAAGTGGGTGGGAGACCCAGTACTTC.

This sequence joins TRBV12-3 or TRBV12-4 and TRBJ2-7; no definite D call. The CDR3 has 14 residues. V was shortened by 3 bases and J by 2 bases, with 11 bases between the two germline ends. The CDR3 sequence: CASSLGALTYEQYF. The CDR3 DNA sequence: TGTGCCAGCAGTTTGGGCGCCTTAACCTACGAGCAGTACTTC.

A few counts support this clonotype. The J gene is TRBJ2-5, the V gene TRBV18; a possible D gene is TRBD1 (6 bases). Per germline, CDR1 KGHSH and CDR2 LQKENI. The CDR3 consists of 14 residues. V lost 5 bases and J 1 base, leaving 11 bases between the germline ends. CDR3 amino acids: CASSVQGPQETQYF. DNA for the CDR3: TGTGCCAGCTCAGTCCAGGGGCCCCAAGAGACCCAGTACTTC.

The rearrangement uses TRBV5-5 and TRBJ2-7; 10 positions agree with TRBD2. The J segment lost 5 bases and the V segment lost 8 bases, leaving 19 bases of the junction unmatched. The CDR3 consists of 17 residues. Germline values: CDR1 SGHKS, CDR2 YYEKEE (reference sequence). DNA for the CDR3: TGTGCCAGTGCGACACGGGCAGCTAGCGGGAGCAAGGACGAGCAGTACTTC. Its translation is CASATRAASGSKDEQYF.

This clonotype showed up just a few times. The V call is TRBV16, the J call TRBJ2-3, with 7 bases lining up with TRBD1. Germline CDR1 KGHSY, CDR2 FQNENV. V shed 0 bases, J shed 4 bases, and the junction held 7 bases outside the gene matches. The CDR3 loop spans 16 amino acids. CDR3 nucleotides: TGTGCCAGCAGCCAATCACGAAAGGGGGCGTCAGATACGCAGTATTTT. Its translation is CASSQSRKGASDTQYF. Filled out from reference TRBV16 and TRBJ2-3, the complete variable domain reads GEEVAQTPKHLVRGEGQKAKLYCAPIKGHSYVFWYQQVLKNEFKFLISFQNENVFDETGMPKERFSAKCLPNSPCSLEIQATKLEDSAVYFCASSQSRKGASDTQYFGPGTRLTVL.

The gene calls are TRBV7-2 and TRBJ2-4, with TRBD2 matching 7 bases. Germline V lookup: CDR1 SGHTA, CDR2 FQGNSA. This CDR3 spans 15 amino acids. Trimming removed 6 bases from V and 6 bases from J; junction bases left unmatched: 11. The CDR3 DNA follows: TGTGCCAGCAGACCCAGACCCGGGGGGAGAAACATTCAGTACTTC. Translation gives CASRPRPGGRNIQYF.

This clonotype has a single count. The chain carries TRBV24-1 and TRBJ2-1; D is unresolved. The germline gives CDR1 KGHDR, CDR2 SFDVKD. The V end lost 5 bases, the J end lost 2 bases, and 15 bases lay between the germline ends. This CDR3 region has 16 residues. CDR3 sequence reads: CATSGITGGPYNEQFF. In DNA, the CDR3 is TGTGCCACCAGTGGGATTACTGGCGGACCCTACAATGAGCAGTTCTTC.

This chain joins TRBV12-3 or TRBV12-4 and TRBJ1-2, with D perhaps TRBD1 (5 bases). Between the trimmed V and J ends, which lost 6 bases and 6 bases, there was a span of 11 bases. The CDR3 is made up of 12 amino acids. For the CDR3, the DNA is TGTGCCAGCAGCAGGGCCGGGAATGGCTACACCTTC. It translates to CASSRAGNGYTF.

The chain joins TRBV2 to TRBJ2-5; either TRBD1 or TRBD2 may supply D (6 bases each). V lost 5 bases, J lost 2 bases, and 12 bases lay in between. CDR3 length: 14 residues. Per germline, CDR1 SNHLY and CDR2 FYNNEI. The chain's CDR3 is CASSIPGAQETQYF. The CDR3 nucleotides read TGTGCCAGCAGTATCCCGGGGGCGCAAGAGACCCAGTACTTC. The variable domain in full, with the rest retrieved from reference TRBV2 and TRBJ2-5, is EPEVTQTPSHQVTQMGQEVILRCVPISNHLYFYWYRQILGQKVEFLVSFYNNEISEKSEIFDDQFSVERPDGSNFTLKIRSTKLEDSAMYFCASSIPGAQETQYFGPGTRLLVL.

The V and J genes are TRBV5-1 and TRBJ1-1, with D perhaps matching TRBD1 (5 bases). Germline loops: CDR1 SGHRS, CDR2 YFSETQ. The ends were cut back, 4 bases at V and 6 bases at J, with 19 bases in the middle. The CDR3 loop spans 15 amino acids. The CDR3 here is CASSAALGGIAEAFF. The CDR3 DNA sequence: TGCGCCAGCAGCGCAGCTTTGGGGGGAATCGCTGAAGCTTTCTTT. Combining the CDR3 with reference TRBV5-1 and TRBJ1-1 gives the whole variable domain KAGVTQTPRYLIKTRGQQVTLSCSPISGHRSVSWYQQTPGQGLQFLFEYFSETQRNKGNFPGRFSGRQFSNSRSEMNVSTLELGDSALYLCASSAALGGIAEAFFGQGTRLTVV.

The genes are TRBV20-1 and TRBJ1-5, with D possibly being TRBD1 (5 bases). The CDR3 has 12 residues. The germline V gene has CDR1 DFQATT and CDR2 SNEGSKA (reference sequence). Trimming left V 6 bases short and J 3 bases short, with 9 bases between. Here the CDR3 DNA reads TGCAGTGCAGGGGCAACCAATCAGCCCCAGCATTTT. Amino acid sequence: CSAGATNQPQHF.

This clonotype was seen a few times. The J gene is TRBJ1-4, the V gene TRBV14, with a tentative D call TRBD1 (5 bases). Trimming stripped 1 base from V and 4 bases from J, with 10 bases between. The CDR3 spans 15 residues. The germline V gene has CDR1 SGHDN and CDR2 FVKESK. CDR3 nucleotides: TGTGCCAGCAGCCAAGCTCAGGGTTTTAATGAAAAACTGTTTTTT. Its translation is CASSQAQGFNEKLFF.

CDR3 DNA: TGTGCCATCTCTGATGGGGACGAGCAGTACTTC. Translation: CAISDGDEQYF. The V gene is TRBV10-3, the J gene TRBJ2-7; D not certain. Trimming cost V 8 bases and J 5 bases, with 10 bases left between them. Germline values: CDR1 ENHRY, CDR2 SYGVKD. This CDR3 has 11 residues.

This clonotype was picked up one time. The chain links TRBV27 to TRBJ2-7; 10 positions match TRBD2. Looked up from germline, CDR1 is MNHEY and CDR2 is SMNVEV (reference sequence). Trimming cost V 5 bases and J 4 bases; bases outside gene matches: 5. There are 14 residues in the CDR3. The CDR3 loop is CASSTQTSGYEQYF. CDR3 DNA: TGTGCCAGCAGTACACAGACTAGCGGGTACGAGCAGTACTTC.